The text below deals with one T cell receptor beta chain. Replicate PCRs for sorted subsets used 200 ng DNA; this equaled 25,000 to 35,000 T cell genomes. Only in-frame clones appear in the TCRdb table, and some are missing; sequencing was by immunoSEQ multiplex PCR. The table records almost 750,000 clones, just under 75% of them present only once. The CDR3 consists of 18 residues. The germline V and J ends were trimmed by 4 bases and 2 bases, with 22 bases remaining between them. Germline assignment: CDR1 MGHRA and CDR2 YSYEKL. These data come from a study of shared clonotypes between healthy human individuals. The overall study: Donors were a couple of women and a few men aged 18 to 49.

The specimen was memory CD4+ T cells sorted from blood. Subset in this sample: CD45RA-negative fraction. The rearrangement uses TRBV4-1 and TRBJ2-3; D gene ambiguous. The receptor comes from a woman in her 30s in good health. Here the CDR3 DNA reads TGCGCCAGCAGCCCCCCCGTCCGGACCGCTACCTCCACAGATACGCAGTATTTT. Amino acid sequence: CASSPPVRTATSTDTQYF.